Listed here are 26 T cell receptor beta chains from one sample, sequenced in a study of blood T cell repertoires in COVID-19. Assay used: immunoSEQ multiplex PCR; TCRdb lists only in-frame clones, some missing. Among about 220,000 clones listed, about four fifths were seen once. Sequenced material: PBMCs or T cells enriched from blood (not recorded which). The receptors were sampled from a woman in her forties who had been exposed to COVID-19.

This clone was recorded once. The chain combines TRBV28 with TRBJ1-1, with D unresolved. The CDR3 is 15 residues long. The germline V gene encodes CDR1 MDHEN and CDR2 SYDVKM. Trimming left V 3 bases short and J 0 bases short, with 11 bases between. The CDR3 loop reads CASSFPPGMNTEAFF. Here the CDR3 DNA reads TGTGCCAGCAGTTTTCCCCCCGGTATGAACACTGAAGCTTTCTTT.

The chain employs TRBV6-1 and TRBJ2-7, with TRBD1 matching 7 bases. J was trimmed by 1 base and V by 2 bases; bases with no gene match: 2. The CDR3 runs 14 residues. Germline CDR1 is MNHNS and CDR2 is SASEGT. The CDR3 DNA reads TGTGCCAGCAGTGAAAGGGACAGTTCCTACGAGCAGTACTTC. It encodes CASSERDSSYEQYF.

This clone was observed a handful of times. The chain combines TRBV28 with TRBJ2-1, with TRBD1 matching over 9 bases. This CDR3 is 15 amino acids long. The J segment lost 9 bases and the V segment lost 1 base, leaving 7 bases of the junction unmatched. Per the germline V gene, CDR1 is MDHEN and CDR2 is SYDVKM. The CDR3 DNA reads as TGTGCCAGCAGTTTATCCGGGACAGGGTATGTTGAGCAGTTCTTC. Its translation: CASSLSGTGYVEQFF.

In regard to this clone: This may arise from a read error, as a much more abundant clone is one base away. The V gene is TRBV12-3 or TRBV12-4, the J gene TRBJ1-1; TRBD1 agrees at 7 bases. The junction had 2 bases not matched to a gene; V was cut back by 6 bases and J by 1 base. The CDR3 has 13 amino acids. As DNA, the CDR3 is TGTGCCAGCAGCTGGACAGGGAACACTGAAGCTTTCTTT. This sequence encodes CASSWTGNTEAFF.

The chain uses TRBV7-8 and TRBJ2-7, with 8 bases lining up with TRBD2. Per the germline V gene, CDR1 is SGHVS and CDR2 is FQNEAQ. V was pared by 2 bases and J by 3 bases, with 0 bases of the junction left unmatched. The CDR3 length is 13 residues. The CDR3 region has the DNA TGTGCCAGCAGCTTACGGGGGGGCTACGAGCAGTACTTC. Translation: CASSLRGGYEQYF.

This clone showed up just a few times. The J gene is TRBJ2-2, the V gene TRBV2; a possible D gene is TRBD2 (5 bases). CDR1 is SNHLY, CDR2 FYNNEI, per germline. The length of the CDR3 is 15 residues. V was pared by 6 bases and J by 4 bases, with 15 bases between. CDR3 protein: CASRAQRHSTGELFF. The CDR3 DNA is TGTGCCAGCAGAGCCCAGCGGCACTCCACCGGGGAGCTGTTTTTT.

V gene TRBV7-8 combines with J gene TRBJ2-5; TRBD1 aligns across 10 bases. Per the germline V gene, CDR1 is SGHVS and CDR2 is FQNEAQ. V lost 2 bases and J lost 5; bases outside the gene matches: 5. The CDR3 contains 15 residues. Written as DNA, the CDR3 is TGTGCCAGCAGCTTAAGGGACAGGGGTGGGGAGACCCAGTACTTC. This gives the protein CASSLRDRGGETQYF.

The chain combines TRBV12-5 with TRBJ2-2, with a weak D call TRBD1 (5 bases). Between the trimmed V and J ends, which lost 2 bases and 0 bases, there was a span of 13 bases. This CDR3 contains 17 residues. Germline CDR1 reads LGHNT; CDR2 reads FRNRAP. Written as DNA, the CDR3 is TGTGCTAGTGGTTTGTCACCCGACAGAACGAACACCGGGGAGCTGTTTTTT. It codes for CASGLSPDRTNTGELFF.

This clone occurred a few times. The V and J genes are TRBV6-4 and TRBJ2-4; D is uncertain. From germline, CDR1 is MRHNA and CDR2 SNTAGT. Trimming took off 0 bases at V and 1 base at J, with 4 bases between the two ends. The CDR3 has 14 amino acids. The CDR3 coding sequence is TGTGCCAGCAGTGACTCGTCGGCCAAAAACATTCAGTACTTC. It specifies CASSDSSAKNIQYF.

The CDR3 loop is CASSKNRSSGPLHF. CDR3 nucleotide sequence: TGTGCCAGCAGTAAAAACAGGTCAAGTGGTCCCCTCCACTTT. The rearrangement uses TRBV6-5 and TRBJ1-6, with D possibly matching TRBD1 (5 bases). Trimming shortened V by 5 bases and J by 13 bases, and 18 bases separated the two germline ends. Germline V CDR1 and CDR2: MNHEY, SVGAGI. The CDR3 has 14 amino acids.

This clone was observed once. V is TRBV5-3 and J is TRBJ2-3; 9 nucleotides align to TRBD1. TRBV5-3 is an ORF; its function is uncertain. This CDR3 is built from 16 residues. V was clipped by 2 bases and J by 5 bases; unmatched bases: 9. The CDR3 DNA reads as TGTGCCAGAAGCTTTGCGTCCGGGACAGGGAGAGATACGCAGTATTTT. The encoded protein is CARSFASGTGRDTQYF.

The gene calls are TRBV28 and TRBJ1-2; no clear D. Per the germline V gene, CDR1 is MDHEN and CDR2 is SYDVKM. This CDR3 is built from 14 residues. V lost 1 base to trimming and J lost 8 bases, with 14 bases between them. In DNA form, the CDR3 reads TGTGCCAGCAGTTTATCGGGTCACAGCGGCGGCTACACCTTC. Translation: CASSLSGHSGGYTF.

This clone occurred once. The CDR3 here is CAISDRGLQPQHF. The CDR3 region has the DNA TGTGCCATCAGTGATCGAGGGTTGCAGCCCCAGCATTTT. The rearrangement joins TRBV10-3 to TRBJ1-5; the D is unclear. The ends were cut back, 3 bases at V and 7 bases at J, with 10 bases in the middle. Germline V gene sequence: CDR1 ENHRY, CDR2 SYGVKD. This CDR3 comprises 13 residues.

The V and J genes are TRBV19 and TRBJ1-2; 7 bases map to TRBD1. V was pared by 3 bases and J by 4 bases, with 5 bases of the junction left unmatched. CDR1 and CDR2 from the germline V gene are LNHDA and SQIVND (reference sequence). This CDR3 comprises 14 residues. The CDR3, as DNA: TGTGCCAGTAGTATCCGGGACAGATTCTATGGCTACACCTTC. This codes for CASSIRDRFYGYTF.

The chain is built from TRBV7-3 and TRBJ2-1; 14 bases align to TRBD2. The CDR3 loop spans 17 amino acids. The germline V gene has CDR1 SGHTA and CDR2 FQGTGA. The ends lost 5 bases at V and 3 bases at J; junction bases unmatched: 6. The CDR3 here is CASSPGLAGDLYNEQFF. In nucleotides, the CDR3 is TGTGCCAGCAGCCCGGGACTAGCGGGGGACCTCTACAATGAGCAGTTCTTC.

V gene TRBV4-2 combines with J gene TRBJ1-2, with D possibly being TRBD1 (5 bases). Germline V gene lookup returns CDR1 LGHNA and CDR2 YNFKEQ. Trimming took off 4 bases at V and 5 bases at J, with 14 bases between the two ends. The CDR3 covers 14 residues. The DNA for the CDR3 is TGTGCCAGCAGCCCAGCGGGAGGGGCGTATGGCTACACCTTC. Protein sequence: CASSPAGGAYGYTF.

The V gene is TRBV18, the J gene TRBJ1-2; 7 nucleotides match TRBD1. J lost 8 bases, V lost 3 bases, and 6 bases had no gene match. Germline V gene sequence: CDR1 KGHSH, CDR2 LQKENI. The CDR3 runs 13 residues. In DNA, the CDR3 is TGTGCCAGCTCACCTCTTCCGGGACAGGGCTACACCTTC. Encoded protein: CASSPLPGQGYTF.

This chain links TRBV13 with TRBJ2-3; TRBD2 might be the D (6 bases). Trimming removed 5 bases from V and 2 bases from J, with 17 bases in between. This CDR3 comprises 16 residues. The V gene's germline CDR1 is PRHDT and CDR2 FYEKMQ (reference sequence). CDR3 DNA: TGTGCCAGCAGCCCGCCCGGCGGGGACCCCACAGATACGCAGTATTTT. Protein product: CASSPPGGDPTDTQYF.

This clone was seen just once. CDR3 sequence reads: CASSPYSGGVHNEQFF. Here the CDR3 DNA reads TGCGCCAGCAGCCCTTACTCGGGCGGGGTCCACAATGAGCAGTTCTTC. This chain links TRBV5-1 with TRBJ2-1; perhaps TRBD2 as D (6 bases). This CDR3 is built from 16 residues. Looked up from germline, CDR1 is SGHRS and CDR2 is YFSETQ. The V gene lost 4 bases and the J gene lost 5 bases, with 19 bases spanning the gap.

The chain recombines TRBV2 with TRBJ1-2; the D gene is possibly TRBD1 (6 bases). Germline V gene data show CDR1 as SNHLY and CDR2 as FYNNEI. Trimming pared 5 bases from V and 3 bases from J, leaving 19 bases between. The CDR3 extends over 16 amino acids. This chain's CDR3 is CASSPRGQGSYYGYTF. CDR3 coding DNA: TGTGCCAGCAGTCCCCGTGGGCAGGGGTCCTACTATGGCTACACCTTC.

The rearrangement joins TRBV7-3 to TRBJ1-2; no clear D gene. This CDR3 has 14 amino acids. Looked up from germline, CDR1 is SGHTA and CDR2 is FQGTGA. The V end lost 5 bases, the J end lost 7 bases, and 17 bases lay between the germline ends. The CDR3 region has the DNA TGTGCCAGCAGCCTGACCTACAGTGACACTGGCTACACCTTC. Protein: CASSLTYSDTGYTF.

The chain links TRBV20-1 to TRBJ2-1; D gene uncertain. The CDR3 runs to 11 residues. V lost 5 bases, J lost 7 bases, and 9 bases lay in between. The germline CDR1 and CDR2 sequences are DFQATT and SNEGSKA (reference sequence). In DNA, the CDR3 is TGCAGTGCTTTGAGTGAGAATGAGCAGTTCTTC. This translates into CSALSENEQFF.

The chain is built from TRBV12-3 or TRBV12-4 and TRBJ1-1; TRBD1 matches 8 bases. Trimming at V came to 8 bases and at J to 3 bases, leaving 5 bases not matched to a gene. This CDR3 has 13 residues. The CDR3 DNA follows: TGTGCCAGCGGCCGGGGACAGGACACTGAAGCTTTCTTT. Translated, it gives CASGRGQDTEAFF.

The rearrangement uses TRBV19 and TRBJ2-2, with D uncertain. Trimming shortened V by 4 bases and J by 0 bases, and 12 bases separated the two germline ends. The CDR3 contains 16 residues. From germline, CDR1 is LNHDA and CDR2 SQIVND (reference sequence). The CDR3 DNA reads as TGTGCCAGTAGTAGGAAACAGCTTTCGAACACCGGGGAGCTGTTTTTT. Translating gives CASSRKQLSNTGELFF.

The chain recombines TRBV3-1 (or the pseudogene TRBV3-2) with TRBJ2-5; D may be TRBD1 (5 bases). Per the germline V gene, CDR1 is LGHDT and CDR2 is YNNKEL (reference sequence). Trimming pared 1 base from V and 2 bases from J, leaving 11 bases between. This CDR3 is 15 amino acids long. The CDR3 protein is CASSQVTGPQETQYF. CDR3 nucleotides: TGTGCCAGCAGCCAAGTAACAGGCCCTCAAGAGACCCAGTACTTC.

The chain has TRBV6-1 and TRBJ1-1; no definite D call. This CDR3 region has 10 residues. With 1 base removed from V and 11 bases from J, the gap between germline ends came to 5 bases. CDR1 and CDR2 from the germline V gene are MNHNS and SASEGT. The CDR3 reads CASSEGRAFF. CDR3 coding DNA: TGTGCCAGCAGTGAAGGGAGGGCTTTCTTT.